This T cell receptor (beta chain) stems from a study of T cells in Graves' hyperthyroidism and ophthalmopathy (dated by TCRdb to about 2019). Concerning the study at large: Peripheral blood was sampled at the time of initial diagnosis, prior to any treatment. A discovery cohort of about a hundred patients, about 40 with Graves' ophthalmopathy and 57 with stable Graves' hyperthyroidism, was used to find distinguishing TCR V-J signatures. Prospective prediction of ophthalmopathy was tested in an independent validation cohort of fewer than 20 hyperthyroidism patients and 17 patients who later progressed to ophthalmopathy. The 100 or so discovery patients were divided at random into training and test sets in a 7:3 ratio. The study also compared thyroid tissue and blood T-cell repertoires from 5 to 7 Graves' hyperthyroidism patients. Once sampling was done, hyperthyroidism patients were given methimazole at a starting dose of 30 mg daily, whereas ophthalmopathy patients were given high-dose intravenous methylprednisolone. The paper describes TCR Vbeta CDR3 sequencing of 135 peripheral blood samples, made up of under 50 ophthalmopathy patients, around 78 hyperthyroidism patients and roughly 17 progressor patients.

Ophthalmopathy patients had moderately to severely active disease, Clinical Activity Score of at least 3, NOSPECS grade of at least 4, and duration under 3 months. The study excluded patients with uncontrolled infections, other autoimmune diseases, pregnancy or lactation. Clinical symptoms, serum thyroxine and TRAb, thyroid ultrasound, and orbital computed tomography formed the basis for the diagnoses. PBMCs were separated from 10 ml of fresh peripheral blood using Ficoll-Paque density gradient centrifugation. Trizol reagent was used to extract total RNA, and RNA quality was then checked on an Agilent 2100 Bioanalyzer. Beyond this particular receptor, the publication reports: Ophthalmopathy was separated from stable hyperthyroidism by a 13 V-J signature model, with around 90% sensitivity and 81% to 82% specificity obtained in cross-validation and 80%/75% obtained in testing. Most expanded thyroid clonotypes (frequency above 0.001) were also detected in blood, suggesting blood repertoires may reflect thyroid immune responses. No statistical method was used to fix the sample size in advance, and group allocation was not hidden from the investigators. During validation, the model predicted progression to ophthalmopathy a median of approximately 7 months ahead of onset, with more than 55% sensitivity and 72.22% specificity.

There are many counts of this clonotype. This clone's antigen is unknown. The sample holds no much larger clone one base away, and base qualities are not on file. V drops 2 bases and J drops 7 bases, leaving 12 bases in between. The CDR3 measures 14 amino acids from cysteine to phenylalanine. Of the read, only the CDR3 DNA is kept; its 42 bases are in frame from base 1. The TCR beta CDR3 regions were amplified from the RNA transcripts. The first round of RT-PCR for the TCR CDR3 was performed with the HTBI primer set and the Qiagen OneStep RT-PCR kit. A second multiplex PCR round built the libraries, followed by size selection and purification. The libraries were sequenced on an Illumina HiSeq2000 using paired-end 100 bp reads. Per the source publication's procedure: SOAPnuke was used to process the raw data, throwing out any read that contained adapters or uncalled bases, had a mean Phred below 15, or lacked an exact constant-primer or identifier match. High-quality paired reads were merged using COPE v1.2.5, and each unique nucleotide sequence was defined as a clonotype. MiTCR v1.1 was used to align the clonotypes against IMGT TRBV, TRBD and TRBJ reference segments. Analysis was restricted to V-J combinations with a frequency above 0.0001, which covered 99% to 99.2% of repertoires. The TCS score was defined as F50 (clonal expansion) divided by E x V (chaos), with BLOSUM62-based TCRdist calculated between CDR3 peptides within each V-J. Welch's t-statistics and random forest reduced around 510 V-J features to 10 to 15, which were used in a naive Bayes classifier (R e1071). Using fastp trimming at Q25 and MiXCR clonotype assembly, TCRdb reanalyzed the public sequencing data and kept in-frame beta chains. Identical CDR3 proteins give one entry, which carries the most common genes and DNA. These V and J calls are TCRdb output, not the study's own analysis. In all, the sample holds roughly 520,000 distinct CDR3 sequences, and around 22% of those were seen once. The ten largest clones represent 10% to 12% of the sample.

This receptor was identified in a woman in her thirties with Graves' ophthalmopathy. Material: blood. Recombination linked TRBV12-3 or TRBV12-4 to TRBJ1-5; 5 matching bases give a weak D call of TRBD1. The DNA sequence is as follows: TGTGCCAGCAGTTTAACGTCGGAGGGGCAGCCCCAGCATTTT. Its coded protein is CASSLTSEGQPQHF.